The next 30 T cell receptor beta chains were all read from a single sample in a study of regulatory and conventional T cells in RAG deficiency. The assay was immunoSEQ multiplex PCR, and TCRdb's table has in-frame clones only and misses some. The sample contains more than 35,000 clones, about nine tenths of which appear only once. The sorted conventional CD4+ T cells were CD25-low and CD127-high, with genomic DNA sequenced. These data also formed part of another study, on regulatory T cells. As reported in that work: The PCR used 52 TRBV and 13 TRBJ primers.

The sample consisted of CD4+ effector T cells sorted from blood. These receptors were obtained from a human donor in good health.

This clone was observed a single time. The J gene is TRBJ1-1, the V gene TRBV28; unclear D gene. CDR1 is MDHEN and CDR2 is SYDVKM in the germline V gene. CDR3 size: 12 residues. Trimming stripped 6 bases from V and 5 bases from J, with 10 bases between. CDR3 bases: TGTGCCAGCAGCCTCTGGGAAACTGAAGCTTTCTTT. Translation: CASSLWETEAFF.

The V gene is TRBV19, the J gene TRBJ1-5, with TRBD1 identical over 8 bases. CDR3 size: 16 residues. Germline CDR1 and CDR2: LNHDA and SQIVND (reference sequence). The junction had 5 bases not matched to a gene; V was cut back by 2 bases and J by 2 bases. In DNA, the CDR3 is TGTGCCAGTAGTATATTCGACAGGGGCCGCAATCAGCCCCAGCATTTT. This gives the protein CASSIFDRGRNQPQHF.

CDR3 DNA sequence: TGTGCCAGCAGCCCGGCAGAGACCCAGTACTTC. This encodes CASSPAETQYF. The chain has TRBV7-9 and TRBJ2-5; the D is unclear. Trimming shortened V by 5 bases and J by 4 bases, and 5 bases separated the two germline ends. Germline V lookup: CDR1 SEHNR, CDR2 FQNEAQ (reference sequence). The CDR3 runs to 11 residues. Full variable domain (rest looked up from reference TRBV7-9 and TRBJ2-5): DTGVSQNPRHKITKRGQNVTFRCDPISEHNRLYWYRQTLGQGPEFLTYFQNEAQLEKSRLLSDRFSAERPKGSFSTLEIQRTEQGDSAMYLCASSPAETQYFGPGTRLLVL.

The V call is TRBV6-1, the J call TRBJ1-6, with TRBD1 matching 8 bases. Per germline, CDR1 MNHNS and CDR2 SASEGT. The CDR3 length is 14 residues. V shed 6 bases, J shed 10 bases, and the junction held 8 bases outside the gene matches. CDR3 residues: CASRTGQGISPLHF. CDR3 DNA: TGTGCCAGCAGAACAGGACAGGGAATCTCACCCCTCCACTTT.

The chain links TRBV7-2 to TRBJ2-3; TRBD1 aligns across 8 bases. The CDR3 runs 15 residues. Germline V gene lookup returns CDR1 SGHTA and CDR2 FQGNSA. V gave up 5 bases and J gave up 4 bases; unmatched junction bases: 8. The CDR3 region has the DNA TGTGCCAGCAGCCTGGGACAGGCAAGGGCAGATACGCAGTATTTT. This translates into CASSLGQARADTQYF.

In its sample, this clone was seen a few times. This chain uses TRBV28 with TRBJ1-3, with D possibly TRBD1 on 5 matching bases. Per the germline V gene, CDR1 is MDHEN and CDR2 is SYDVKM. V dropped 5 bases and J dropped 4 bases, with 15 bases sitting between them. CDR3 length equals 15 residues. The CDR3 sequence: CASSQGVFGGNTIYF. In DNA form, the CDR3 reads TGTGCCAGCAGTCAAGGGGTCTTCGGAGGAAACACCATATATTTT.

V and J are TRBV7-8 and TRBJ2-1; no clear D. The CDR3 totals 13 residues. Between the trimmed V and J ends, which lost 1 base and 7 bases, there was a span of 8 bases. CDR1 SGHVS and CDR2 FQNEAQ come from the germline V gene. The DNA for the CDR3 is TGTGCCAGCAGCTTAGGTTTGGGAAATGAGCAGTTCTTC. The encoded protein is CASSLGLGNEQFF.

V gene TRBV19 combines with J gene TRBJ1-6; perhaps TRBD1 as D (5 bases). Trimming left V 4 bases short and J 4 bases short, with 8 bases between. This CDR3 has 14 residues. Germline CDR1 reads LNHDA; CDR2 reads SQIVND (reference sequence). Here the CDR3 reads CASSTGLYNSPLHF. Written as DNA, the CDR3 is TGTGCCAGTAGTACGGGACTGTATAATTCACCCCTCCACTTT. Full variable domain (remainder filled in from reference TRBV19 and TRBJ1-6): DGGITQSPKYLFRKEGQNVTLSCEQNLNHDAMYWYRQDPGQGLRLIYYSQIVNDFQKGDIAEGYSVSREKKESFPLTVTSAQKNPTAFYLCASSTGLYNSPLHFGNGTRLTVT.

This chain's CDR3 is CASSPMSDNQPQHF. The CDR3 DNA reads TGTGCCAGCTCACCAATGTCAGACAATCAGCCCCAGCATTTT. The chain couples TRBV18 to TRBJ1-5; D not resolved. This CDR3 has 14 amino acids. V lost 2 bases and J 3 bases, leaving 8 bases between the germline ends. From germline, CDR1 is KGHSH and CDR2 LQKENI.

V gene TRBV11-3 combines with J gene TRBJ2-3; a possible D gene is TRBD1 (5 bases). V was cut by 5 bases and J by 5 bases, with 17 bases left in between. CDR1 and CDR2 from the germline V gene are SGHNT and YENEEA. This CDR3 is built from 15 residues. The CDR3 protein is CASSLAGFAGDTQYF. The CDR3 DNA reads TGTGCCAGCAGCCTTGCAGGGTTCGCAGGAGATACGCAGTATTTT.

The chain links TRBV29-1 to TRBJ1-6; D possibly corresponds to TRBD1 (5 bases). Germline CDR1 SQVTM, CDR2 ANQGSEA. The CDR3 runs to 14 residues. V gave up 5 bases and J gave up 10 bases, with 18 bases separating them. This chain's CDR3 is CSVSDRGTKSPLHF. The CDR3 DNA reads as TGCAGCGTTTCCGACCGGGGGACTAAGTCACCCCTCCACTTT.

CDR3 sequence (DNA): TGTGCCAGCAGCCAAGACCGCGGGGGAAGTTCCTACGAGCAGTACTTC. Its translation is CASSQDRGGSSYEQYF. The rearrangement uses TRBV4-2 and TRBJ2-7, with 7 nucleotides matching TRBD2. This CDR3 contains 16 residues. J lost 1 base, V lost 0 bases, and 6 bases had no gene match. Germline loops: CDR1 LGHNA, CDR2 YNFKEQ.

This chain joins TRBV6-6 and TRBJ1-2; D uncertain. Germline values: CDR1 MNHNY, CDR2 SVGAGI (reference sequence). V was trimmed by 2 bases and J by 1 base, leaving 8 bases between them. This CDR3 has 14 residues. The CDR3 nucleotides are TGTGCCAGCAGTTACGATGGCGGTAACTATGGCTACACCTTC. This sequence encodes CASSYDGGNYGYTF.

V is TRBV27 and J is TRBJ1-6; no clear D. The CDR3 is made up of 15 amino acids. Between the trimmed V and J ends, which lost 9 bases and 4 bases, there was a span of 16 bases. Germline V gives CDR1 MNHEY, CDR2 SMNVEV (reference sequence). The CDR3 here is CASPSPQQYNSPLHF. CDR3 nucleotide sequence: TGTGCCAGTCCCTCCCCACAGCAGTATAATTCACCCCTCCACTTT.

The CDR3 DNA is TGTGCCAGCAGCTTGGGAGTCTACGAGCAGTACTTC. Translating it yields CASSLGVYEQYF. The chain uses TRBV5-8 and TRBJ2-7; D gene uncertain. From germline, CDR1 is SGHTS and CDR2 YDEGEE. Trimming took off 0 bases at V and 3 bases at J, with 4 bases between the two ends. The CDR3 sequence is 12 residues long.

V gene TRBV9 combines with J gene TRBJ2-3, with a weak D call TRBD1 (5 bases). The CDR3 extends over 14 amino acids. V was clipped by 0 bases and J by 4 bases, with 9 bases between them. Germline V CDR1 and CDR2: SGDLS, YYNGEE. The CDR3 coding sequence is TGTGCCAGCAGCGTAGCAGGGAATGCAGATACGCAGTATTTT. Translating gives CASSVAGNADTQYF.

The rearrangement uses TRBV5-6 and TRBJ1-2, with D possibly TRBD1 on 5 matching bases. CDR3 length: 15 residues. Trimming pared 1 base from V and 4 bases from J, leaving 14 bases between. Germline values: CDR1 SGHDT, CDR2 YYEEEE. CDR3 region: CASSLSGGEGYGYTF. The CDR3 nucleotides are TGTGCCAGCAGCTTGTCGGGAGGGGAGGGCTATGGCTACACCTTC.

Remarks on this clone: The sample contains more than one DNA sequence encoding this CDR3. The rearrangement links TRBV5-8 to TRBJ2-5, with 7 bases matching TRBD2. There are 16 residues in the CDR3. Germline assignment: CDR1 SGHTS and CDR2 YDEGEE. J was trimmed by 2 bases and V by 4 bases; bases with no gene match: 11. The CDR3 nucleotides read TGTGCCAGCAGCCTCCCGCGGGAGACTCTTCAAGAGACCCAGTACTTC. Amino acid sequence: CASSLPRETLQETQYF.

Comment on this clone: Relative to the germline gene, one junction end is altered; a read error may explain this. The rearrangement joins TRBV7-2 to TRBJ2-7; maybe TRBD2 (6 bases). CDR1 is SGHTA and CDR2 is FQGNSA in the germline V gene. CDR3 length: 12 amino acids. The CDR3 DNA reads TGTGCCAACAGCTTATGGGGGGACGAGCAGTACTTC. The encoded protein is CANSLWGDEQYF.

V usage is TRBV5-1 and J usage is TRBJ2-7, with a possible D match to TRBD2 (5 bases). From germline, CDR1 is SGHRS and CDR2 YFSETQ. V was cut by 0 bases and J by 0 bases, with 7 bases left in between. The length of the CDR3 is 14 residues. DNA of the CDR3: TGCGCCAGCAGCTTGGCCGGGAACTCCTACGAGCAGTACTTC. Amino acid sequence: CASSLAGNSYEQYF. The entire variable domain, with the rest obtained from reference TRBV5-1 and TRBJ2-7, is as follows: KAGVTQTPRYLIKTRGQQVTLSCSPISGHRSVSWYQQTPGQGLQFLFEYFSETQRNKGNFPGRFSGRQFSNSRSEMNVSTLELGDSALYLCASSLAGNSYEQYFGPGTRLTVT.

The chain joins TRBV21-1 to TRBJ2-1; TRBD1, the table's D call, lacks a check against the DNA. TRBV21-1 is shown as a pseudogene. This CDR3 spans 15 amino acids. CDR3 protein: CASRGQCILYNEQFF. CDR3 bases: TGTGCCAGCAGGGGACAATGTATTCTCTACAATGAGCAGTTCTTC.

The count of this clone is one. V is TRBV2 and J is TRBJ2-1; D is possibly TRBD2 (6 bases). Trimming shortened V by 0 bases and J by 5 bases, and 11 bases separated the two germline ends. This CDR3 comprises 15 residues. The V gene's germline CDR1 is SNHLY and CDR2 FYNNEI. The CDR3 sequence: CASSEASPGDNEQFF. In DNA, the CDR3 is TGTGCCAGCAGTGAAGCCTCGCCGGGAGACAATGAGCAGTTCTTC.

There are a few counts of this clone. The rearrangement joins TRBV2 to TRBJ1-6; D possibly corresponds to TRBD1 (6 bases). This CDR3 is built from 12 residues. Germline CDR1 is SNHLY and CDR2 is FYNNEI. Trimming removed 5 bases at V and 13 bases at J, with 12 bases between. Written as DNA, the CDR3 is TGTGCCAGCAGTACGGCAGGGGTCCCCCTCCACTTT. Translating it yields CASSTAGVPLHF.

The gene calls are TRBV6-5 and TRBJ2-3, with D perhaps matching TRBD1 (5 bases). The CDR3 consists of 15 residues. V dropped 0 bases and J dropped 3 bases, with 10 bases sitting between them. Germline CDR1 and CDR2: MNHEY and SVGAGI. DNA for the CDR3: TGTGCCAGCAGTTACTCGGCAGGGTCAACAGATACGCAGTATTTT. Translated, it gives CASSYSAGSTDTQYF.

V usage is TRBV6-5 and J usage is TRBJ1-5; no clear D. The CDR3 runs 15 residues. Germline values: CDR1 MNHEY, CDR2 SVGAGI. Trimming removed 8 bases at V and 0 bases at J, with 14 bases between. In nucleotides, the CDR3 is TGTGCCAGCCGAAAGTGGCGGAATAGCAATCAGCCCCAGCATTTT. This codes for CASRKWRNSNQPQHF.

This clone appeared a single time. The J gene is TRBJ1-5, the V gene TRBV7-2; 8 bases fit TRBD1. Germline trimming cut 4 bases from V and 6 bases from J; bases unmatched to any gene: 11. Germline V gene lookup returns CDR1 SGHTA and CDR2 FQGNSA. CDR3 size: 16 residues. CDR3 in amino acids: CASSSTQGARGQPQHF. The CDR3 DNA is TGTGCCAGCAGCTCAACTCAGGGGGCGCGCGGTCAGCCCCAGCATTTT.

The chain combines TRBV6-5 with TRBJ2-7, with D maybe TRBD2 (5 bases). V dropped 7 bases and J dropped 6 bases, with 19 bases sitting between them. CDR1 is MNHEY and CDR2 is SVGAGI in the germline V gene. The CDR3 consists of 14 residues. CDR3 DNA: TGTGCCAGCATTCGGGGTGTGGGTTCTGGCGAGCAGTACTTC. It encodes CASIRGVGSGEQYF.

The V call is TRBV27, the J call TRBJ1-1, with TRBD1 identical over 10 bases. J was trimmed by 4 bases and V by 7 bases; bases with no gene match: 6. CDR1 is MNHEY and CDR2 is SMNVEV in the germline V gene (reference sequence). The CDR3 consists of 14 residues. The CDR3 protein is CASTPGTGVTEAFF. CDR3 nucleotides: TGTGCCAGCACCCCCGGGACAGGGGTCACTGAAGCTTTCTTT.

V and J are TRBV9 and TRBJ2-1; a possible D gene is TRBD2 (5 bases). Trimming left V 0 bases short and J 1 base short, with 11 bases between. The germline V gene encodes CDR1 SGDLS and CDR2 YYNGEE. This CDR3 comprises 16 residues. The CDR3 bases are TGTGCCAGCAGCGTAGCTGGGCTAGCTTCCTACAATGAGCAGTTCTTC. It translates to CASSVAGLASYNEQFF.

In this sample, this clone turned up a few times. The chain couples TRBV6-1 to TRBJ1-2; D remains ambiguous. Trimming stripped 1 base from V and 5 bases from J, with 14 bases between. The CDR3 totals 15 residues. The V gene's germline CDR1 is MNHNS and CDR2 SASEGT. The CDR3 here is CASSEGLAALYGYTF. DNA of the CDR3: TGTGCCAGCAGTGAAGGCTTGGCAGCTTTGTATGGCTACACCTTC.